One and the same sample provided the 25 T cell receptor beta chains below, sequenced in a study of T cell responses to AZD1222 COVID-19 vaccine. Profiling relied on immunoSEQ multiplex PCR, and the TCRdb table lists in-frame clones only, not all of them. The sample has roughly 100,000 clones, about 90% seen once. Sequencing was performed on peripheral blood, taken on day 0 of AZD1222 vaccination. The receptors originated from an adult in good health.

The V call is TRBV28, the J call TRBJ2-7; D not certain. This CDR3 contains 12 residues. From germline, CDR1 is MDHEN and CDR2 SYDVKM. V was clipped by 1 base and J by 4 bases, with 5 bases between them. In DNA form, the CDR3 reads TGTGCCAGCAGTTTATTAGAATACGAGCAGTACTTC. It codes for CASSLLEYEQYF.

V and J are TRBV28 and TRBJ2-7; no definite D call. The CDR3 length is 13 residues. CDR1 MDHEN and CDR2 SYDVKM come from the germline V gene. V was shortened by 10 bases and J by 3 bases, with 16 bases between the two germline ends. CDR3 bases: TGTGCCACCAGATTGCAAGCAGGCTACGAGCAGTACTTC. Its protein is CATRLQAGYEQYF. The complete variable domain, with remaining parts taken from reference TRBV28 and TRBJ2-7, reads DVKVTQSSRYLVKRTGEKVFLECVQDMDHENMFWYRQDPGLGLRLIYFSYDVKMKEKGDIPEGYSVSREKKERFSLILESASTNQTSMYLCATRLQAGYEQYFGPGTRLTVT.

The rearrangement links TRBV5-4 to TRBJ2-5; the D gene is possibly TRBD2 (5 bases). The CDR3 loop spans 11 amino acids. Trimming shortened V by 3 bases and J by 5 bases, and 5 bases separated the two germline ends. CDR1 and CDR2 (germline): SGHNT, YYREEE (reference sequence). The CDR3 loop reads CASSSGETQYF. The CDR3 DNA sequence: TGTGCCAGCAGCTCGGGGGAGACCCAGTACTTC.

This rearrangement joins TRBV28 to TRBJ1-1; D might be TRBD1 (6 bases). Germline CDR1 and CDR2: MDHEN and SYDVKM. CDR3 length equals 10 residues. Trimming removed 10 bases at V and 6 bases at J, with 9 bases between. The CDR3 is CATTGPEAFF. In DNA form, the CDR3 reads TGTGCCACTACAGGGCCTGAAGCTTTCTTT.

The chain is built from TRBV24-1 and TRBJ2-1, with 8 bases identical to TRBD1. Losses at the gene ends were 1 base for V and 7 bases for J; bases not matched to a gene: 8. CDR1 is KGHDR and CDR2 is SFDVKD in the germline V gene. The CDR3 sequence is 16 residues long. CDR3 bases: TGTGCCACCAGTGATTTAGGACAGGGACCCTTGAATGAGCAGTTCTTC. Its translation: CATSDLGQGPLNEQFF.

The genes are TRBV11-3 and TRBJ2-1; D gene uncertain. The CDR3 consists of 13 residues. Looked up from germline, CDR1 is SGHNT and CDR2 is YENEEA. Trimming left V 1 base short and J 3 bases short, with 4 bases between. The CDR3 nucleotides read TGTGCCAGCAGCTTAGTCGGCTACAATGAGCAGTTCTTC. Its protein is CASSLVGYNEQFF.

The CDR3 loop is CASSDSPLGYTF. The CDR3 nucleotides read TGTGCCAGCAGTGACAGTCCTCTGGGCTACACCTTC. The chain joins TRBV6-4 to TRBJ1-2; the D is unclear. This CDR3 contains 12 residues. In germline, CDR1 is MRHNA, CDR2 SNTAGT. Trimming stripped 2 bases from V and 8 bases from J, with 9 bases between.

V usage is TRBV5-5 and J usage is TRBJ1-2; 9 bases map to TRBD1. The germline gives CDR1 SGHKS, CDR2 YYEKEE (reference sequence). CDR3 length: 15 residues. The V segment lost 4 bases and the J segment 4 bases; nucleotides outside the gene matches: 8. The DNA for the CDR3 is TGTGCCAGCAGCCACCGGACAGGGGCCGTCTATGGCTACACCTTC. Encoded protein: CASSHRTGAVYGYTF.

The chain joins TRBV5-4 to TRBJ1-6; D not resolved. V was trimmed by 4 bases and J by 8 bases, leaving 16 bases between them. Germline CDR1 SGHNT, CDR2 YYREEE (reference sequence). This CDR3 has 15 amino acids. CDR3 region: CASSAGGIRDSPLHF. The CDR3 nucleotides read TGTGCCAGCAGCGCTGGAGGGATTCGGGATTCACCCCTCCACTTT. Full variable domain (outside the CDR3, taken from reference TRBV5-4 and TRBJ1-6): ETGVTQSPTHLIKTRGQQVTLRCSSQSGHNTVSWYQQALGQGPQFIFQYYREEENGRGNFPPRFSGLQFPNYSSELNVNALELDDSALYLCASSAGGIRDSPLHFGNGTRLTVT.

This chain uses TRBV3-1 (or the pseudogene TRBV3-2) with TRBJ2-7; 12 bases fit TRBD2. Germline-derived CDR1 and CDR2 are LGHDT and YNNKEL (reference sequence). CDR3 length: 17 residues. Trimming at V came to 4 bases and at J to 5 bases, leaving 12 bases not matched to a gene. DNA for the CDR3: TGTGCCAGCAGCCTTTCCCAGCGACTAGCGGGAGTTAACGAGCAGTACTTC. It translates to CASSLSQRLAGVNEQYF.

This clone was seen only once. CDR3 amino acids: CASSLLIRDRASGNTIYF. The CDR3 bases are TGTGCCAGCAGCTTACTTATACGCGACAGGGCCTCTGGAAACACCATATATTTT. The chain couples TRBV7-2 to TRBJ1-3; TRBD1 agrees at 7 bases. The germline V gene encodes CDR1 SGHTA and CDR2 FQGNSA. Trimming took 2 bases from V and 0 from J; bases not matched to a gene: 10. This CDR3 region has 18 residues.

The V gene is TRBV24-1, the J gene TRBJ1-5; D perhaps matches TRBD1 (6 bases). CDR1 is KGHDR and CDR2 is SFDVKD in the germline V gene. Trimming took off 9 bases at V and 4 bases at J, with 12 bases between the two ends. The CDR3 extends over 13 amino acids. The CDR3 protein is CATAGQPNQPQHF. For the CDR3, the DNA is TGTGCCACCGCCGGACAGCCGAATCAGCCCCAGCATTTT.

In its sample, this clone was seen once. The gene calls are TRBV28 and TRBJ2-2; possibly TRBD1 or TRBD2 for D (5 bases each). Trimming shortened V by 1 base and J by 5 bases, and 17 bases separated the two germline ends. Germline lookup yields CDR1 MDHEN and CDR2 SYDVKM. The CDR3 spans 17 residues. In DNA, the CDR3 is TGTGCCAGCAGTTTATCTCCAAGGGGAGAAGGGACCGGGGAGCTGTTTTTT. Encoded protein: CASSLSPRGEGTGELFF.

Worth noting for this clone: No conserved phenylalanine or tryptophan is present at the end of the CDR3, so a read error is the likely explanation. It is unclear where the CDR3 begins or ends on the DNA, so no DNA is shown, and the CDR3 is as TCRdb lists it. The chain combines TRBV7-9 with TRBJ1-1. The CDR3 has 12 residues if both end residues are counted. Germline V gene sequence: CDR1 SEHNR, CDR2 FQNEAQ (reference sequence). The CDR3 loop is CASSAYFGGTTI.

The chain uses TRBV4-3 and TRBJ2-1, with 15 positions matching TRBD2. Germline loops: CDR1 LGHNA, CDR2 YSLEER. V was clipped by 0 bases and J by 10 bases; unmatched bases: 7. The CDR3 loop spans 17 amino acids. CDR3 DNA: TGCGCCAGCAGCCAAGACGGACTAGCGGGGGGGCGGGCCGAGCAGTTCTTC. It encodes CASSQDGLAGGRAEQFF.

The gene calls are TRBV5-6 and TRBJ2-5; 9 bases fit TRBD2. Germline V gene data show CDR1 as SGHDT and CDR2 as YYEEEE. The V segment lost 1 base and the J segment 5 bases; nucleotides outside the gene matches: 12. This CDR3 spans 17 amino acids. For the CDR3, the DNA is TGTGCCAGCAGCTTGCGCACATCCGGGACTAGCAGGGAGACCCAGTACTTC. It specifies CASSLRTSGTSRETQYF. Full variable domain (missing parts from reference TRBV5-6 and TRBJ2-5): DAGVTQSPTHLIKTRGQQVTLRCSPKSGHDTVSWYQQALGQGPQFIFQYYEEEERQRGNFPDRFSGHQFPNYSSELNVNALLLGDSALYLCASSLRTSGTSRETQYFGPGTRLLVL.

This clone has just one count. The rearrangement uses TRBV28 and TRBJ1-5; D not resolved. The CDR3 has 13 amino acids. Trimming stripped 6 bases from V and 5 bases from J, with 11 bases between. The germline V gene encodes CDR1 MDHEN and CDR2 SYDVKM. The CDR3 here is CASSPLGYQPQHF. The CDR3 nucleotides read TGTGCCAGCAGCCCCCTAGGCTATCAGCCCCAGCATTTT.

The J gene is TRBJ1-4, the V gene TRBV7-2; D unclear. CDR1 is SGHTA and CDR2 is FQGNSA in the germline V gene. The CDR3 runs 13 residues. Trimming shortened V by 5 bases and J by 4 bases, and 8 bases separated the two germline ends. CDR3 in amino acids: CASSRIFNEKLFF. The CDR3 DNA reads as TGTGCCAGCAGCCGGATCTTTAATGAAAAACTGTTTTTT.

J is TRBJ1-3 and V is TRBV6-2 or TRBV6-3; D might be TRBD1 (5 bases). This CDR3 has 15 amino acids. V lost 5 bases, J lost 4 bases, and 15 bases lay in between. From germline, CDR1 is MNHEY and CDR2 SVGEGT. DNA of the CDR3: TGTGCCAGCAGTGGACACTCAGTTTCCGGAAACACCATATATTTT. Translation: CASSGHSVSGNTIYF.

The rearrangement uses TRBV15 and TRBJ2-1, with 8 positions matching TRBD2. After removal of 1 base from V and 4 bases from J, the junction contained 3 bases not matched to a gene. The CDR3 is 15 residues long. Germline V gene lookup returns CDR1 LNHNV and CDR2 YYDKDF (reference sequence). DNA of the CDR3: TGTGCCACCAGCAGAGTGGCGGGAGGATACAATGAGCAGTTCTTC. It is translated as CATSRVAGGYNEQFF.

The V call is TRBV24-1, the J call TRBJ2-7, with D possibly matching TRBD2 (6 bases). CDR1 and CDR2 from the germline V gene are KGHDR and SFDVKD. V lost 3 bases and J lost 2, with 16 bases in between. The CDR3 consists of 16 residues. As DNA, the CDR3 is TGTGCCACCAGTGATACAGGTAGCGGAACCCCCTACGAGCAGTACTTC. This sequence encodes CATSDTGSGTPYEQYF.

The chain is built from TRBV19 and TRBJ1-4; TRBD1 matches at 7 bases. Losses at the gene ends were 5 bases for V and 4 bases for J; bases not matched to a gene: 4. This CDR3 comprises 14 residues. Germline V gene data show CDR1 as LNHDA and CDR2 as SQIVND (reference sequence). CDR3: CASSLGQVNEKLFF. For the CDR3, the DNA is TGTGCCAGTAGTCTCGGACAGGTTAATGAAAAACTGTTTTTT.

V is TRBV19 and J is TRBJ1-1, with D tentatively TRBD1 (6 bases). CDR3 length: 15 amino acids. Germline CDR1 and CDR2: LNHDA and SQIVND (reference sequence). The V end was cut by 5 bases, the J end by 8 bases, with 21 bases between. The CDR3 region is CASSRSGGGSWEAFF. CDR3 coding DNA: TGTGCCAGTAGTCGTAGCGGGGGGGGCTCGTGGGAAGCTTTCTTT. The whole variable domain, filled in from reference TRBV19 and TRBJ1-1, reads DGGITQSPKYLFRKEGQNVTLSCEQNLNHDAMYWYRQDPGQGLRLIYYSQIVNDFQKGDIAEGYSVSREKKESFPLTVTSAQKNPTAFYLCASSRSGGGSWEAFFGQGTRLTVV.

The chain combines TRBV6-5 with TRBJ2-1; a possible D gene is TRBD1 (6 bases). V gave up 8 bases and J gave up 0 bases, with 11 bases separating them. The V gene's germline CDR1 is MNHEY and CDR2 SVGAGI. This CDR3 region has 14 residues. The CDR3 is CASPRGASYNEQFF. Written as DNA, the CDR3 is TGTGCCAGCCCCAGGGGTGCCTCCTACAATGAGCAGTTCTTC.

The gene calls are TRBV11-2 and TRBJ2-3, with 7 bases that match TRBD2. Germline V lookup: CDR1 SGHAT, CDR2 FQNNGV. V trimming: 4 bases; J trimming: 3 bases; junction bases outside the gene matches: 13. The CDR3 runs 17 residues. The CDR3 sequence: CASSWGGVITRTDTQYF. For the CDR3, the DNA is TGTGCCAGCAGCTGGGGGGGGGTAATAACGCGTACAGATACGCAGTATTTT. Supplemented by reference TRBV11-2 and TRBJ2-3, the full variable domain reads EAGVAQSPRYKIIEKRQSVAFWCNPISGHATLYWYQQILGQGPKLLIQFQNNGVVDDSQLPKDRFSAERLKGVDSTLKIQPAKLEDSAVYLCASSWGGVITRTDTQYFGPGTRLTVL.